Following are 18 T cell receptor beta chains from one sample sequenced in a study of beta chain features in type 1 diabetes. Findings of the study overall: Across all four CD4+ subsets, people with type 1 diabetes showed modestly shorter TCRB CDR3s.

Reverse transcribing all isolated RNA meant expressed TCRB transcripts were sequenced. TCRdb keeps only in-frame clones here, not all; method: immunoSEQ multiplex PCR. The sample holds about 160,000 clones, around 10% seen once. No antigen is known for these receptors. Sequenced sample: central memory CD4+ T cells from blood. All receptors come from a young man with type 1 diabetes.

The table lists this clone with a few counts. J is TRBJ2-3 and V is TRBV5-4; the match to TRBD2 covers 9 bases. V lost 2 bases, J lost 3 bases, and 4 bases stayed unmatched. This CDR3 is 15 amino acids long. Germline V CDR1 and CDR2: SGHNT, YYREEE (reference sequence). The CDR3 DNA reads as TGTGCCAGCAGCTTTAGCGGGAGTGTTACAGATACGCAGTATTTT. This encodes CASSFSGSVTDTQYF.

This clone was detected a few times. The V call is TRBV5-1, the J call TRBJ2-6; TRBD1 matches at 7 bases. The CDR3 sequence is 17 residues long. V lost 4 bases to trimming and J lost 0 bases; unmatched junction nucleotides: 7. Germline-derived CDR1 and CDR2 are SGHRS and YFSETQ. The CDR3 sequence: CASSPGTASSGANVLTF. CDR3 sequence (DNA): TGCGCCAGCAGCCCCGGGACAGCGAGCTCTGGGGCCAACGTCCTGACTTTC.

This clone has a handful of counts. This rearrangement joins TRBV9 to TRBJ2-1, with 7 bases identical to TRBD2. Germline trimming cut 3 bases from V and 6 bases from J; bases unmatched to any gene: 6. The germline gives CDR1 SGDLS, CDR2 YYNGEE. There are 14 residues in the CDR3. CDR3 sequence (DNA): TGTGCCAGCAGCGCACGGGGAGGGAGCAATGAGCAGTTCTTC. Protein product: CASSARGGSNEQFF.

This clone was found a few times. Distinct nucleotide sequences in the sample also encode this CDR3. The V gene is TRBV28, the J gene TRBJ2-7, with D perhaps TRBD1 (6 bases). V lost 1 base, J lost 2 bases, and 12 bases lay in between. The germline V gene encodes CDR1 MDHEN and CDR2 SYDVKM. The CDR3 runs to 15 residues. The CDR3 spells CASSLSDRSTYEQYF. In nucleotides, the CDR3 is TGTGCCAGCAGTTTATCCGACAGGAGCACCTACGAGCAGTACTTC.

This clone was observed a few times. The rearrangement links TRBV28 to TRBJ2-7; D is unclear. Germline CDR1 is MDHEN and CDR2 is SYDVKM. The CDR3 runs to 13 residues. V dropped 4 bases and J dropped 4 bases, with 11 bases sitting between them. The CDR3 DNA sequence: TGTGCCAGCAGTTCGCTTCAGATTTACGAGCAGTACTTC. Protein sequence: CASSSLQIYEQYF.

This clone was seen a few times. The rearrangement uses TRBV5-6 and TRBJ2-3; TRBD1 agrees at 7 bases. J gave up 8 bases and V 2 bases, and 11 bases lay outside the gene matches. The CDR3 extends over 15 amino acids. The germline V gene has CDR1 SGHDT and CDR2 YYEEEE. CDR3 sequence (DNA): TGTGCCAGCAGCTTCCGACAGGGCGGTTCGGGTACGCAGTATTTT. It encodes CASSFRQGGSGTQYF.

This clone has only a few counts. The genes are TRBV19 and TRBJ1-1; D might be TRBD1 (5 bases). Trimming pared 5 bases from V and 12 bases from J, leaving 16 bases between. CDR1 and CDR2 (germline): LNHDA, SQIVND (reference sequence). This CDR3 is built from 12 residues. The CDR3 sequence is CASSPTTEETFF. The DNA of the CDR3 is TGTGCCAGTAGTCCCACGACAGAGGAAACTTTCTTT.

In its sample, this clone was seen a few times. The rearrangement uses TRBV14 and TRBJ1-2; 7 nucleotides align to TRBD1. The V and J ends lost 4 bases and 6 bases, in that order; junction bases with no gene match: 5. Germline CDR1 is SGHDN and CDR2 is FVKESK. The CDR3 has 13 residues. CDR3 sequence (DNA): TGTGCCAGCAGCCCGGACAGGAGCCATGGCTACACCTTC. This encodes CASSPDRSHGYTF.

The rearrangement uses TRBV5-4 and TRBJ2-2; D is uncertain. CDR1 and CDR2 (germline): SGHNT, YYREEE (reference sequence). V lost 2 bases and J 1 base, leaving 3 bases between the germline ends. The CDR3 length is 13 residues. CDR3 sequence (DNA): TGTGCCAGCAGCTTACAGAACACCGGGGAGCTGTTTTTT. It is translated as CASSLQNTGELFF.

This clone appeared a few times. V usage is TRBV7-2 and J usage is TRBJ2-1; D perhaps matches TRBD1 (5 bases). This CDR3 comprises 15 residues. The V and J ends lost 1 base and 6 bases respectively, with 13 bases between them. Germline V gives CDR1 SGHTA, CDR2 FQGNSA. The CDR3 nucleotides are TGTGCCAGCAGCTTAGTTTCCATGCAGGGCAATGAGCAGTTCTTC. This sequence encodes CASSLVSMQGNEQFF.

This clone showed up just a few times. This sequence joins TRBV14 and TRBJ2-7; D not certain. Per germline, CDR1 SGHDN and CDR2 FVKESK. V was trimmed by 8 bases and J by 0 bases, leaving 8 bases between them. The CDR3 sequence is 12 residues long. CDR3 residues: CASRGSSYEQYF. CDR3 nucleotide sequence: TGTGCCAGCCGCGGCAGCTCCTACGAGCAGTACTTC.

This clone was observed a few times. The chain combines TRBV30 with TRBJ1-5; TRBD1 might be the D (6 bases). The CDR3 contains 13 residues. CDR1 is GTSNPN, CDR2 SVGIG, per germline (reference sequence). Deletions cut 4 bases from V and 5 bases from J, with 12 bases between. This CDR3 reads CAWNRDLDQPQHF. The CDR3, as DNA: TGTGCCTGGAACAGGGACCTGGATCAGCCCCAGCATTTT.

The V and J genes are TRBV4-2 and TRBJ2-1; maybe TRBD2 (5 bases). The CDR3 contains 15 residues. Germline CDR1 is LGHNA and CDR2 is YNFKEQ. V lost 2 bases to trimming and J lost 3 bases, with 11 bases between them. CDR3 DNA sequence: TGTGCCAGCAGCCAACGTACGGGATTCTACAATGAGCAGTTCTTC. Translated, it gives CASSQRTGFYNEQFF.

The chain recombines TRBV2 with TRBJ1-2; the match to TRBD1 covers 7 bases. From germline, CDR1 is SNHLY and CDR2 FYNNEI. This CDR3 has 15 residues. V was pared by 1 base and J by 4 bases, with 6 bases of the junction left unmatched. The DNA of the CDR3 is TGTGCCAGCAGTGAAGGAAGGGGGCAGGGCTATGGCTACACCTTC. The encoded protein is CASSEGRGQGYGYTF.

The genes are TRBV28 and TRBJ2-2, with TRBD2 matching 9 bases. V gave up 3 bases and J gave up 4 bases; unmatched junction bases: 12. This CDR3 region has 18 residues. Germline values: CDR1 MDHEN, CDR2 SYDVKM. CDR3 sequence: CASSLSAAGTSFTGELFF. The CDR3 DNA is TGTGCCAGCAGTTTGAGTGCGGCCGGGACTAGCTTCACCGGGGAGCTGTTTTTT.

This clone was observed a handful of times. J is TRBJ1-4 and V is TRBV9, with a weak D call TRBD1 (6 bases). CDR1 is SGDLS and CDR2 is YYNGEE in the germline V gene. Trimming shortened V by 2 bases and J by 7 bases, and 15 bases separated the two germline ends. The CDR3 loop spans 15 amino acids. In nucleotides, the CDR3 is TGTGCCAGCAGCGTCAGGGGCACCCGGAGTGAAAAACTGTTTTTT. Protein sequence: CASSVRGTRSEKLFF.

The V gene is TRBV2, the J gene TRBJ2-7; a possible D gene is TRBD1 (7 bases). The V gene's germline CDR1 is SNHLY and CDR2 FYNNEI. CDR3 length equals 12 residues. V dropped 11 bases and J dropped 2 bases, with 13 bases sitting between them. The CDR3 region has the DNA TGTGCCGGGGGGACAGCAACCTACGAGCAGTACTTC. It encodes CAGGTATYEQYF. Based on the CDR3 plus reference TRBV2 and TRBJ2-7, the full variable domain is EPEVTQTPSHQVTQMGQEVILRCVPISNHLYFYWYRQILGQKVEFLVSFYNNEISEKSEIFDDQFSVERPDGSNFTLKIRSTKLEDSAMYFCAGGTATYEQYFGPGTRLTVT.

The V and J genes are TRBV7-2 and TRBJ1-1; TRBD1 aligns across 9 bases. Germline CDR1 and CDR2: SGHTA and FQGNSA. The V and J ends lost 5 bases and 1 base, in that order; junction bases with no gene match: 8. The length of the CDR3 is 16 residues. CDR3: CASSPPGTGWNTEAFF. CDR3 DNA sequence: TGTGCCAGCAGCCCACCCGGGACAGGGTGGAACACTGAAGCTTTCTTT.